The entry below gives a single T cell receptor beta chain sequence along with its context. The ends were cut back, 2 bases at V and 4 bases at J, with 21 bases in the middle. The germline CDR1 and CDR2 sequences are LGHNT and FRNRAP. CDR3 size: 18 residues. As originally analysed: Nucleated cell counts were estimated from reference gene primer amplification. Data came from immunoSEQ multiplex PCR; TCRdb stores just in-frame clones and leaves some out. The V and J calls and clone size are taken from that table; D and trimming were inferred from the DNA. Here the sample spans around 99,000 clones, 90% being singletons. This entry comes from a study of blood T cell repertoires in COVID-19. Overall study: COVID-19 samples from acute and convalescent phases originated in the United States, Italy and Spain. Sources were T cells, B-cell-depleted T cells, or PBMCs; the material itself was cDNA or gDNA.

V usage is TRBV12-5 and J usage is TRBJ1-5; D is ambiguous. The receptor was isolated from a human donor in a cohort sampled during active COVID-19. Specimen: peripheral blood. The CDR3: CASGLFPKETHPNQPQHF. The CDR3, as DNA: TGTGCTAGTGGTTTGTTCCCTAAAGAGACACACCCAAATCAGCCCCAGCATTTT.